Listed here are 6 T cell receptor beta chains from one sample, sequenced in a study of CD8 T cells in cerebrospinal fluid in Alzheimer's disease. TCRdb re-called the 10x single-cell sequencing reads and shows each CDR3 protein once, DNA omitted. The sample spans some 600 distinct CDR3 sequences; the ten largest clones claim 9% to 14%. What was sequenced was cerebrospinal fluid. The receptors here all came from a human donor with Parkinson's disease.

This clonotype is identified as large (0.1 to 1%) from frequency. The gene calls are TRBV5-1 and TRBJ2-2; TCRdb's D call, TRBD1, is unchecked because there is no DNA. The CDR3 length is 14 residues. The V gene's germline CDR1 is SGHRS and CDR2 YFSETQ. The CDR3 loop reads CASSGTGVDGELFF. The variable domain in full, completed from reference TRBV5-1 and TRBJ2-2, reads KAGVTQTPRYLIKTRGQQVTLSCSPISGHRSVSWYQQTPGQGLQFLFEYFSETQRNKGNFPGRFSGRQFSNSRSEMNVSTLELGDSALYLCASSGTGVDGELFFGEGSRLTVL.

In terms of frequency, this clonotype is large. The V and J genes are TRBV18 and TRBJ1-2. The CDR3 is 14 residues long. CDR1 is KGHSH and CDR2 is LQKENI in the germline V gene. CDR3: CASSPNPSSAGYTF.

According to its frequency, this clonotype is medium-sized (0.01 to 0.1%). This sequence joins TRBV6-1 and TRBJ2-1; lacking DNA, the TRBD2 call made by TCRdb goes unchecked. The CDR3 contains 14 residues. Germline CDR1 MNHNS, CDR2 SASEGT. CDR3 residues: CASKAETSFGEQFF.

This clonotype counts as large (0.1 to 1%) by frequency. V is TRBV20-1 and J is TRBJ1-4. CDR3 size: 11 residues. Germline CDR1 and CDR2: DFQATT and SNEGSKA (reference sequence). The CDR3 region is CSASWSEKLFF.

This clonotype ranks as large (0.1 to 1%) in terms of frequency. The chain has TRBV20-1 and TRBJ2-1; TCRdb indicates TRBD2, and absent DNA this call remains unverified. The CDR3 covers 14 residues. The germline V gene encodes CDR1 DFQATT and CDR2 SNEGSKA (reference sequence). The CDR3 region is CSAREAHSSGEQFF.

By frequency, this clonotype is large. CDR3 region: CASSLNGGGTDTQYF. The chain employs TRBV5-1 and TRBJ2-3; TCRdb gives TRBD1 as the D gene, but with no DNA this cannot be confirmed. Germline-derived CDR1 and CDR2 are SGHRS and YFSETQ. The CDR3 loop spans 15 amino acids. The full variable domain, its missing parts supplied by reference TRBV5-1 and TRBJ2-3, is KAGVTQTPRYLIKTRGQQVTLSCSPISGHRSVSWYQQTPGQGLQFLFEYFSETQRNKGNFPGRFSGRQFSNSRSEMNVSTLELGDSALYLCASSLNGGGTDTQYFGPGTRLTVL.